This T cell receptor (beta chain) appears in the sequencing data of a study of OX40 agonist ivuxolimab in advanced cancers. Turning to the study itself: Ivuxolimab, an antibody acting as an agonist of OX40 (CD134), was used to treat patients. Study-level results: With doses of 0.1-3.0 mg/kg, partial responders showed among the lowest clonal expansion. Expanded clones tended on average to be more numerous among CD8+ T cells than CD4+.

As for this clone: Its antigen is not identified.

Any history of autoimmune disease or systemic immunosuppression disqualified patients. Repertoires were generated with immunoSEQ multiplex PCR, while TCRdb's copy carries only in-frame clones and drops some. The top ten clones hold about 8% of a sample with approximately 38,000 clones, 82% of them seen once. Germline values: CDR1 MNHEY, CDR2 SVGAGI. V was clipped by 2 bases and J by 1 base, with 6 bases between them. This CDR3 has 13 amino acids. The clonotype was recovered from an adult with an advanced solid tumor such as melanoma, head and neck, liver or kidney cancer. The sample was CD4+ or CD8+ T cells sorted from blood, taken in a trial of the OX40 agonist ivuxolimab. The chain joins TRBV6-5 to TRBJ2-7; D ambiguous. The CDR3 region has the DNA TGTGCCAGCAGTTACGCGACTTCCTACGAGCAGTACTTC. Its translation: CASSYATSYEQYF.